Following are 30 T cell receptor beta chains from one sample sequenced in a study of shared clonotypes between healthy human individuals. This table comes from immunoSEQ multiplex PCR, and its TCRdb copy is limited to in-frame clones, with some not included. Of some 2.1 million clones in the sample, around 93% were seen once. The naive CD8 population came from CD45RO-negative cells selected for CCR7, without terminally differentiated effector memory CD45RA+ cells. The sample comprised naive CD8+ T cells from PBMCs. The origin of the receptors is a man younger than 30 in good health. Some clones in this sample may be carry-over from other donors' samples.

The chain carries TRBV27 and TRBJ2-3, with D possibly matching TRBD2 (6 bases). V shed 3 bases and J shed 3 bases, with 22 bases lying between them. Germline CDR1 and CDR2: MNHEY and SMNVEV (reference sequence). CDR3 length: 18 amino acids. As DNA, the CDR3 is TGTGCCAGCAGTTTCCTTCTGGGCGGGACCTATTCTACAGATACGCAGTATTTT. Amino acid sequence: CASSFLLGGTYSTDTQYF.

A single count supports this clone. Its ends do not fully match the called genes, so a read error is possible. The rearrangement joins TRBV28 to TRBJ1-4, with D possibly matching TRBD1 (6 bases). This CDR3 is 15 amino acids long. Germline V gene data show CDR1 as MDHEN and CDR2 as SYDVKM. The CDR3 sequence is CASSLSQGLWEKLFF. In nucleotides, the CDR3 is TGTGCCAGCAGCTTATCCCAGGGGTTATGGGAAAAACTGTTTTTT.

This chain connects TRBV7-2 to TRBJ1-1; unclear D gene. CDR1 is SGHTA and CDR2 is FQGNSA in the germline V gene. Trimming pared 7 bases from V and 7 bases from J, leaving 13 bases between. The CDR3 is 12 amino acids. CDR3 DNA sequence: TGTGCCAGCACCCCCGGGTCCCTTGAAGCTTTCTTT. It translates to CASTPGSLEAFF.

V usage is TRBV6-4 and J usage is TRBJ1-2, with D hard to call. Trimming took off 0 bases at V and 4 bases at J, with 21 bases between the two ends. CDR3 length equals 18 residues. CDR1 MRHNA and CDR2 SNTAGT come from the germline V gene. The DNA for the CDR3 is TGTGCCAGCAGTGACTCGAGTCCGCCGGAGGGAAGAGGCTATGGCTACACCTTC. As protein: CASSDSSPPEGRGYGYTF.

This chain links TRBV11-2 with TRBJ2-1; 11 bases align to TRBD1. Trimming at V came to 1 base and at J to 2 bases, leaving 1 base not matched to a gene. The germline CDR1 and CDR2 sequences are SGHAT and FQNNGV. There are 16 residues in the CDR3. CDR3 bases: TGTGCCAGCAGCTTAGGGACAGGGGGCGCCTACAATGAGCAGTTCTTC. It codes for CASSLGTGGAYNEQFF.

This sequence joins TRBV13 and TRBJ2-4, with D unresolved. The CDR3 spans 15 residues. Germline loops: CDR1 PRHDT, CDR2 FYEKMQ (reference sequence). V was cut by 4 bases and J by 2 bases, with 12 bases left in between. The CDR3 region has the DNA TGTGCCAGCAGCTCAAGCAGGAACCCCAAAAACATTCAGTACTTC. It codes for CASSSSRNPKNIQYF.

This clone was detected only once. J is TRBJ2-2 and V is TRBV27; TRBD2 is a possible D gene (5 bases). Deletions cut 4 bases from V and 0 bases from J, with 6 bases between. Germline CDR1 reads MNHEY; CDR2 reads SMNVEV (reference sequence). CDR3 length: 14 residues. CDR3 in amino acids: CASSSGANTGELFF. The CDR3 DNA follows: TGTGCCAGCAGTTCCGGGGCGAACACCGGGGAGCTGTTTTTT.

This rearrangement joins TRBV15 to TRBJ1-5, with 8 bases aligning to TRBD1. The germline CDR1 and CDR2 sequences are LNHNV and YYDKDF (reference sequence). Trimming removed 5 bases from V and 6 bases from J; junction bases left unmatched: 9. The CDR3 runs 15 residues. The CDR3 is CATSGTTGAGQPQHF. For the CDR3, the DNA is TGTGCCACCAGCGGGACGACAGGGGCCGGTCAGCCCCAGCATTTT. The full variable domain, rest sourced from reference TRBV15 and TRBJ1-5, is DAMVIQNPRYQVTQFGKPVTLSCSQTLNHNVMYWYQQKSSQAPKLLFHYYDKDFNNEADTPDNFQSRRPNTSFCFLDIRSPGLGDTAMYLCATSGTTGAGQPQHFGDGTRLSIL.

This chain connects TRBV5-4 to TRBJ1-2; the D gene is possibly TRBD1 (5 bases). The germline V gene encodes CDR1 SGHNT and CDR2 YYREEE (reference sequence). V shed 4 bases and J shed 4 bases, with 11 bases lying between them. The length of the CDR3 is 13 residues. CDR3 in amino acids: CASSPDGAYGYTF. CDR3 DNA: TGTGCCAGCAGCCCGGACGGGGCCTATGGCTACACCTTC.

The V call is TRBV19, the J call TRBJ1-5, with unresolved D. Germline V gives CDR1 LNHDA, CDR2 SQIVND (reference sequence). The CDR3 runs 14 residues. Trimming left V 5 bases short and J 3 bases short, with 11 bases between. CDR3 amino acids: CASSVGSVNQPQHF. The CDR3 DNA is TGTGCCAGTAGTGTTGGGAGTGTCAATCAGCCCCAGCATTTT.

This chain joins TRBV7-9 and TRBJ2-1; possibly TRBD1 for D (5 bases). V lost 2 bases and J lost 6, with 11 bases in between. Germline values: CDR1 SEHNR, CDR2 FQNEAQ (reference sequence). This CDR3 comprises 14 residues. Written as DNA, the CDR3 is TGTGCCAGCAGCTTACAGGGTTTTGGCAATGAGCAGTTCTTC. Translated: CASSLQGFGNEQFF.

This clone has just a few counts. Within the sample, other DNA sequences also encode this same CDR3. The chain is built from TRBV7-9 and TRBJ1-5, with a weak D call TRBD1 (5 bases). Germline CDR1 is SEHNR and CDR2 is FQNEAQ (reference sequence). The CDR3 loop spans 12 amino acids. The CDR3 bases are TGTGCATCAACGGGGGGCAATCAGCCCCAGCATTTT. It codes for CASTGGNQPQHF.

The chain combines TRBV28 with TRBJ2-1, with D tentatively TRBD1 (5 bases). The CDR3 has 15 residues. Trimming took off 7 bases at V and 3 bases at J, with 16 bases between the two ends. Germline V CDR1 and CDR2: MDHEN, SYDVKM. Here the CDR3 DNA reads TGTGCCAGCAAACTTACCCAGGGCAGCTACAATGAGCAGTTCTTC. Translation gives CASKLTQGSYNEQFF.

V and J are TRBV11-1 and TRBJ2-2, with a possible D match to TRBD2 (6 bases). V was clipped by 6 bases and J by 3 bases, with 14 bases between them. Germline CDR1 is SGHAT and CDR2 is FQDESV (reference sequence). The CDR3 loop spans 15 amino acids. The CDR3 coding sequence is TGTGCCAGCAGGGAGACCTGGGGGGACACCGGGGAGCTGTTTTTT. Translated, it gives CASRETWGDTGELFF.

The rearrangement uses TRBV30 and TRBJ2-1; TRBD2 aligns across 10 bases. Germline values: CDR1 GTSNPN, CDR2 SVGIG (reference sequence). The CDR3 is made up of 14 amino acids. V shed 3 bases and J 7 bases; nucleotides not matched to a gene: 6. In DNA, the CDR3 is TGTGCCTGGAGCGAGTTGGGACTAGCGAATGAGCAGTTCTTC. Translated, it gives CAWSELGLANEQFF.

The chain employs TRBV6-6 and TRBJ1-2; possibly TRBD1 for D (6 bases). V was cut by 5 bases and J by 0 bases, with 13 bases left in between. Germline CDR1 is MNHNY and CDR2 is SVGAGI (reference sequence). There are 15 residues in the CDR3. The CDR3 loop reads CASSDTGKANYGYTF. The CDR3 DNA reads TGTGCCAGCAGTGACACAGGGAAAGCTAACTATGGCTACACCTTC.

The V and J genes are TRBV27 and TRBJ2-3; 7 nucleotides agree with TRBD2. Germline-derived CDR1 and CDR2 are MNHEY and SMNVEV (reference sequence). With 5 bases clipped from V and 4 bases from J, the junction kept 12 bases outside the gene matches. The CDR3 contains 16 residues. The CDR3 loop is CASSTRTSTAPDTQYF. The CDR3 nucleotides are TGTGCCAGCAGTACCCGGACTAGTACAGCGCCAGATACGCAGTATTTT.

This chain links TRBV5-1 with TRBJ2-1, with D possibly matching TRBD2 (6 bases). The CDR3 length is 16 residues. Trimming stripped 4 bases from V and 1 base from J, with 15 bases between. Per the germline V gene, CDR1 is SGHRS and CDR2 is YFSETQ. Here the CDR3 DNA reads TGCGCCAGCAGCCCCCAGCGGGTAGGGTCCTACAATGAGCAGTTCTTC. The encoded protein is CASSPQRVGSYNEQFF.

This clone was seen just once. The gene calls are TRBV27 and TRBJ2-3; 8 bases line up with TRBD2. This CDR3 has 14 residues. The junction had 7 bases not matched to a gene; V was cut back by 5 bases and J by 6 bases. Germline V lookup: CDR1 MNHEY, CDR2 SMNVEV (reference sequence). Written as DNA, the CDR3 is TGTGCCAGCAGTCCGACTAGCGAGAGGGATACGCAGTATTTT. Protein product: CASSPTSERDTQYF.

The rearrangement links TRBV7-8 to TRBJ2-7, with TRBD2 matching over 13 bases. CDR1 SGHVS and CDR2 FQNEAQ come from the germline V gene. The CDR3 covers 18 residues. The V and J ends lost 4 bases and 2 bases, in that order; junction bases with no gene match: 11. CDR3 protein: CASSSGLAGESFPYEQYF. DNA for the CDR3: TGTGCCAGCAGCTCCGGACTAGCGGGAGAGAGTTTCCCCTACGAGCAGTACTTC.

The chain combines TRBV27 with TRBJ2-3; tentative D call: TRBD2 (5 bases). CDR3 length: 16 residues. The germline V gene has CDR1 MNHEY and CDR2 SMNVEV (reference sequence). Trimming shortened V by 2 bases and J by 1 base, and 13 bases separated the two germline ends. The CDR3 sequence is CASSLRGWRGTDTQYF. The CDR3 nucleotides are TGTGCCAGCAGTTTAAGAGGGTGGAGAGGCACAGATACGCAGTATTTT.

CDR3 in DNA: TGTGCCAGCAGTTACCTCCCCTTAGCATCGGCCAATGAGCAGTTCTTC. Its protein product is CASSYLPLASANEQFF. The rearrangement uses TRBV6-5 and TRBJ2-1; D is ambiguous. The CDR3 runs 16 residues. V lost 2 bases and J lost 6, with 17 bases in between. Germline V gene data show CDR1 as MNHEY and CDR2 as SVGAGI.

The chain has TRBV9 and TRBJ2-3, with D possibly TRBD2 on 5 matching bases. This CDR3 has 15 amino acids. V lost 4 bases and J 8 bases, leaving 20 bases between the germline ends. Germline V lookup: CDR1 SGDLS, CDR2 YYNGEE. The CDR3 protein is CASSQGRGAGPTQYF. The CDR3 DNA reads TGTGCCAGCAGCCAAGGTCGGGGAGCCGGGCCTACGCAGTATTTT.

The V gene is TRBV7-9, the J gene TRBJ2-5; no clear D. CDR1 and CDR2 from the germline V gene are SEHNR and FQNEAQ (reference sequence). This CDR3 spans 15 amino acids. V was trimmed by 5 bases and J by 0 bases, leaving 13 bases between them. The CDR3 DNA follows: TGTGCCAGCAGCCACCCTCTCACGTACCAAGAGACCCAGTACTTC. This encodes CASSHPLTYQETQYF.

For the CDR3, the DNA is TGTGCCAGCAGCCCCACGGACAGGGAAGAGACCCAGTACTTC. It codes for CASSPTDREETQYF. The V call is TRBV5-8, the J call TRBJ2-5; TRBD1 aligns across 8 bases. CDR1 is SGHTS and CDR2 is YDEGEE in the germline V gene. The CDR3 length is 14 residues. V trimming: 4 bases; J trimming: 3 bases; junction bases outside the gene matches: 5.

V gene TRBV4-1 combines with J gene TRBJ2-7; no firm D call. Germline V CDR1 and CDR2: MGHRA, YSYEKL. V gave up 0 bases and J gave up 6 bases, with 3 bases separating them. CDR3 length: 11 amino acids. The CDR3 region is CASSQDLEQYF. CDR3 bases: TGCGCCAGCAGCCAAGATCTCGAGCAGTACTTC.

The chain combines TRBV10-3 with TRBJ2-1; 10 bases agree with TRBD2. Germline CDR1 reads ENHRY; CDR2 reads SYGVKD. V was pared by 6 bases and J by 7 bases, with 12 bases of the junction left unmatched. This CDR3 has 16 residues. The CDR3 DNA sequence: TGTGCCATCAGGGATACCAGCGGGAGGGCCGGGAATGAGCAGTTCTTC. Translation: CAIRDTSGRAGNEQFF.

The chain links TRBV7-2 to TRBJ2-1; possibly TRBD2 for D (5 bases). V was pared by 4 bases and J by 8 bases, with 12 bases between. This CDR3 region has 13 residues. The V gene's germline CDR1 is SGHTA and CDR2 FQGNSA. The CDR3 DNA reads as TGTGCCAGCAGCTCAGGACTCTGGGATGAGCAGTTCTTC. This encodes CASSSGLWDEQFF. The entire variable domain, with the rest obtained from reference TRBV7-2 and TRBJ2-1, is as follows: GAGVSQSPSNKVTEKGKDVELRCDPISGHTALYWYRQSLGQGLEFLIYFQGNSAPDKSGLPSDRFSAERTGGSVSTLTIQRTQQEDSAVYLCASSSGLWDEQFFGPGTRLTVL.

This clone showed up just a few times. This rearrangement joins TRBV7-9 to TRBJ1-1, with 7 bases aligning to TRBD1. Trimming cost V 5 bases and J 6 bases; bases outside gene matches: 6. The CDR3 sequence is 13 residues long. CDR1 is SEHNR and CDR2 is FQNEAQ in the germline V gene (reference sequence). The CDR3 nucleotides are TGTGCCAGCAGCCACCCAGGGGGGCCTGAAGCTTTCTTT. It translates to CASSHPGGPEAFF.

This chain connects TRBV7-9 to TRBJ2-7; the D is unclear. The germline CDR1 and CDR2 sequences are SEHNR and FQNEAQ (reference sequence). The V and J ends lost 5 bases and 2 bases respectively, with 19 bases between them. The CDR3 runs 16 residues. CDR3 coding DNA: TGTGCCAGCAGCCCTGTAGACCCGGCAGTCACCTACGAGCAGTACTTC. Amino acids: CASSPVDPAVTYEQYF.